This T cell receptor beta chain was retrieved from a study of shared clonotypes between healthy human individuals. About the research overall: Donor composition was a couple of women and a few men, aged 18 to 49. Each donor's CD8 memory used one plate, CD8 naive two, each CD4 subset three.

On this clone: Its antigen remains unidentified.

The assay ran at deep level. TCRdb's copy holds only in-frame clones and misses some; the assay was immunoSEQ multiplex PCR. The top ten hold 0.13% of the sample, which has more than 2 million clones, around 95% seen once. Points from the study as a whole: Naive CD4 clonotypes overlapped across several donors at about 5.3%.

Germline CDR1 is SGHAT and CDR2 is FQNNGV. V was pared by 6 bases and J by 8 bases, with 24 bases between. This CDR3 contains 16 residues. What was sequenced was naive CD4+ T cells sorted from blood. Described subset: CD45RA+ positively selected. The V call is TRBV11-2, the J call TRBJ2-3, with D uncertain. The sequence came from a man between 18 and 29 years old in good health. The chain's CDR3 is CASSRVPRLSSSTQYF. The CDR3 DNA follows: TGTGCCAGCAGTCGTGTCCCTCGGCTGTCAAGTAGTACGCAGTATTTT.